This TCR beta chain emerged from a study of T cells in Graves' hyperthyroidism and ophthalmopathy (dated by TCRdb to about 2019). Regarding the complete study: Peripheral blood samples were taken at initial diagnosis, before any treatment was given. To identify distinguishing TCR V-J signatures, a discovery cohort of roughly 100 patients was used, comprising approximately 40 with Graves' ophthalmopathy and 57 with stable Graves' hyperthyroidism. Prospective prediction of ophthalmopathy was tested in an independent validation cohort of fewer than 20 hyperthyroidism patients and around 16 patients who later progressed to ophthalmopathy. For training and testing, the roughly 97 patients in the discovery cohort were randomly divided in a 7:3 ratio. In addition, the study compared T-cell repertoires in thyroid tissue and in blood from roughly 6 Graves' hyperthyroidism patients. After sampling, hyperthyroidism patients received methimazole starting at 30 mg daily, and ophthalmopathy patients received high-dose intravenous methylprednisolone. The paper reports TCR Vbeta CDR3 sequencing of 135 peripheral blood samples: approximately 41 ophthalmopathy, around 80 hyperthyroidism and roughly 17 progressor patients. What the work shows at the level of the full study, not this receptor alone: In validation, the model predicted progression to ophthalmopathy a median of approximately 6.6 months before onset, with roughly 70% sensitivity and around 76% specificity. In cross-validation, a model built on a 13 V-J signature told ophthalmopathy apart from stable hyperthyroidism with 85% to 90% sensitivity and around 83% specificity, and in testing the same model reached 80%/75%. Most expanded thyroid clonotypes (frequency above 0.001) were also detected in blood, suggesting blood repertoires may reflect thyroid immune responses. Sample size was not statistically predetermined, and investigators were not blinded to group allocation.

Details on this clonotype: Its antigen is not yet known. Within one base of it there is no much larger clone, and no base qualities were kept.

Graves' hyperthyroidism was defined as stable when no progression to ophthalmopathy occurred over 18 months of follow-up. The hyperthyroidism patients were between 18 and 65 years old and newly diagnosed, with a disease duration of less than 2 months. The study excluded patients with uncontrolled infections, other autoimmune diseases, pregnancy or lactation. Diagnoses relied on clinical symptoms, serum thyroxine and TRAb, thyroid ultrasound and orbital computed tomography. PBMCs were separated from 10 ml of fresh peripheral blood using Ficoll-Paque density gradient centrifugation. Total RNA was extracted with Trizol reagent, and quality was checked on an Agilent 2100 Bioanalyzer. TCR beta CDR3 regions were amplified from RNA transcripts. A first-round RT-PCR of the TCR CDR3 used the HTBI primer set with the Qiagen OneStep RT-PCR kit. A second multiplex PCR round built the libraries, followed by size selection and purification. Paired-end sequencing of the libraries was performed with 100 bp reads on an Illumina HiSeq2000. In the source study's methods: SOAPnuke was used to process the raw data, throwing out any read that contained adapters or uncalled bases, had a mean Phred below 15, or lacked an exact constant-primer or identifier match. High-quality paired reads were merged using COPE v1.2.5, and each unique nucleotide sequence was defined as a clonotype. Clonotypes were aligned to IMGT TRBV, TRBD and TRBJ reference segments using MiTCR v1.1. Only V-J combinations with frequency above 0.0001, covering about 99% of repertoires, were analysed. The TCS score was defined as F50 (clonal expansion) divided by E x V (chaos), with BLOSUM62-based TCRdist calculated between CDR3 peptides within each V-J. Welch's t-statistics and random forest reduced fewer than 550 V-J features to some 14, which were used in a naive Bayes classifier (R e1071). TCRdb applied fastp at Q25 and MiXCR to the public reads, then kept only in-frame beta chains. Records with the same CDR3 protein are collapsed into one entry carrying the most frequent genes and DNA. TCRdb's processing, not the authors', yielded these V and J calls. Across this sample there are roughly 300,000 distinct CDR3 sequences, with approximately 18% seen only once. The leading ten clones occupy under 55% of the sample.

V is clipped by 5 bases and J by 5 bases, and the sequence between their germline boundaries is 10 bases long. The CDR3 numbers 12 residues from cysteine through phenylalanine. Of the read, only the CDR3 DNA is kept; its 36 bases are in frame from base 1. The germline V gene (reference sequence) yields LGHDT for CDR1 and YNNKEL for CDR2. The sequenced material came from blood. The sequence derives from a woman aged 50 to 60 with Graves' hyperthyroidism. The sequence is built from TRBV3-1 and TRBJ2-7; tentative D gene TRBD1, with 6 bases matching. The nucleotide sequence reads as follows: TGTGCCAGCAGCAACAGGGCCCACGAGCAGTACTTC. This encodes CASSNRAHEQYF.